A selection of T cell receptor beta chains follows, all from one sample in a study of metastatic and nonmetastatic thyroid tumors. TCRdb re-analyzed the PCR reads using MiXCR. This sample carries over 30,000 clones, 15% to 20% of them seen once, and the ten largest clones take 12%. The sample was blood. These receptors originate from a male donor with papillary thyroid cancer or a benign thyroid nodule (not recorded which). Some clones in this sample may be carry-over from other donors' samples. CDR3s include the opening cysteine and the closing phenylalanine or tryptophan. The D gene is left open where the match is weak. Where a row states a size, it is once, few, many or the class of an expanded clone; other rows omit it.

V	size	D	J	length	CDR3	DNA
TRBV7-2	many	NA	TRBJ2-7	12	CASSLTSYEQYF	TGTGCCAGCAGCTTAACCTCTTACGAGCAGTACTTC
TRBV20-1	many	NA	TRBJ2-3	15	CSARDSAVHTDTQYF	TGCAGTGCTAGAGATTCGGCGGTCCACACAGATACGCAGTATTTT
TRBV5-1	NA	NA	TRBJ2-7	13	CASSSEFREEQYF	TGCGCCAGCAGTAGCGAGTTCCGTGAGGAGCAGTACTTC
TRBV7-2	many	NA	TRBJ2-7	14	CASSLATAWNEQYF	TGTGCCAGCAGCTTAGCCACAGCATGGAACGAGCAGTACTTC
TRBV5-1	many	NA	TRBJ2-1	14	CASSPGFSYNEQFF	TGCGCCAGCAGCCCCGGGTTCTCCTACAATGAGCAGTTCTTC
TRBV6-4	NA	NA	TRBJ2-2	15	CASSPGTTNTGELFF	TGTGCCAGCAGCCCAGGGACAACGAACACCGGGGAGCTGTTTTTT
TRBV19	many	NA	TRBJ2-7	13	CASSIGLNYEQYF	TGTGCCAGTAGTATAGGGCTTAACTACGAGCAGTACTTC
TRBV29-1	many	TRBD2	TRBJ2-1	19	CSARLGTYSRLARTNEQFF	TGCAGCGCGAGACTCGGAACCTACTCCAGACTAGCTCGGACCAATGAGCAGTTCTTC
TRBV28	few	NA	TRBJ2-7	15	CASSSGDASSYEQYF	TGTGCCAGCAGCTCAGGGGACGCCAGCTCCTACGAGCAGTACTTC
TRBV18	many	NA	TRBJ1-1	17	CASSPSLTPAVNTEAFF	TGTGCCAGCTCACCAAGCCTAACCCCGGCAGTCAACACTGAAGCTTTCTTT
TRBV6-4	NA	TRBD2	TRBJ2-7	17	CASIRRETSGRTYEQYF	TGTGCCAGCATTCGCCGAGAAACTAGCGGGAGGACATACGAGCAGTACTTC
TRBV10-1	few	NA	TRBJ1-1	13	CASSVQRNTEAFF	TGCGCCAGCAGTGTACAGCGGAACACTGAAGCTTTCTTT
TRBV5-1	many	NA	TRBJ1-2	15	CASRDKGGFNYGYTF	TGCGCCAGCAGGGACAAGGGAGGCTTTAACTATGGCTACACCTTC
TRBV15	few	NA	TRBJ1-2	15	CATSRDNGGPYGYTF	TGTGCCACCAGCAGAGATAATGGGGGCCCCTATGGCTACACCTTC
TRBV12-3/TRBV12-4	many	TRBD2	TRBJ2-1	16	CASSFVVTSGINEQFF	TGTGCCAGCAGTTTCGTGGTGACTAGCGGTATCAATGAGCAGTTCTTC
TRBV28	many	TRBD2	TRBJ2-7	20	CASSSNILTSGIGAPYEQYF	TGTGCCAGCAGTTCAAATATCCTGACTAGCGGGATTGGGGCTCCGTACGAGCAGTACTTC
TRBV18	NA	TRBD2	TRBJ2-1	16	CASSPGVSSGINDQFF	TGTGCCAGCTCACCGGGGGTTAGTAGCGGGATTAATGATCAGTTCTTC
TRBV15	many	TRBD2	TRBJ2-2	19	CATSRVQLAGGPNTGELFF	TGTGCCACCAGCAGAGTCCAACTAGCGGGAGGACCGAACACCGGGGAGCTGTTTTTT
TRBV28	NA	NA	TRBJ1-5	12	CASRGLNQPQHF	TGTGCCAGCAGGGGTCTCAATCAGCCCCAGCATTTT
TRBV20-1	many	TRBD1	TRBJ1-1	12	CSVTGGSTEAFF	TGCAGTGTCACAGGGGGAAGCACTGAAGCTTTCTTT
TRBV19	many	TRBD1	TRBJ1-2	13	CASSFGQGGGYTF	TGTGCCAGTAGTTTCGGACAGGGCGGTGGCTACACCTTC
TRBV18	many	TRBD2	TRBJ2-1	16	CASSPPLAGGFNEQFF	TGTGCCAGCTCACCACCGTTAGCGGGAGGCTTCAATGAGCAGTTCTTC
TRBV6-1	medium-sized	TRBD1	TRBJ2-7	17	CASFSNPGQGGSYEQYF	TGTGCCAGCTTCTCCAACCCTGGACAGGGAGGCTCCTACGAGCAGTACTTC
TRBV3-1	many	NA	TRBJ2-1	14	CASSQAVPGDEQFF	TGTGCCAGCAGCCAAGCGGTCCCGGGAGATGAGCAGTTCTTC
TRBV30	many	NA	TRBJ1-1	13	CAWSVSPNTEAFF	TGTGCCTGGAGTGTTTCGCCGAACACTGAAGCTTTCTTT
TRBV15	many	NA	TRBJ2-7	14	CATSRDETRTPRYF	TGTGCCACCAGCAGAGATGAGACTAGGACGCCGCGGTACTTC
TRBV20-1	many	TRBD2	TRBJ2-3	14	CSAGLAGSTDTQYF	TGCAGTGCGGGACTAGCGGGTTCCACAGATACGCAGTATTTT
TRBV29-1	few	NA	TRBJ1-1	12	CSVRTGRTEAFF	TGCAGCGTCAGAACAGGGCGCACTGAAGCTTTCTTT
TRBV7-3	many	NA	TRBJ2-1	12	CASSLQGHEQFF	TGTGCCAGCAGCTTACAGGGCCATGAGCAGTTCTTC
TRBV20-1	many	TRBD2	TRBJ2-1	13	CSGVRGGRNEQFF	TGCAGTGGGGTACGGGGGGGGCGCAATGAGCAGTTCTTC
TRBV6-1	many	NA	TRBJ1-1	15	CASSRSPEKNTEAFF	TGTGCCAGCAGTCGCAGCCCAGAGAAGAACACTGAAGCTTTCTTT
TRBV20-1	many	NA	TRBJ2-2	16	CSARVLATANTGELFF	TGCAGTGCTAGAGTCCTGGCAACAGCGAACACCGGGGAGCTGTTTTTT
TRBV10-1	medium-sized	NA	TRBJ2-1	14	CATSGKSSYNEQFF	TGCGCCACCTCCGGGAAAAGCTCCTACAATGAGCAGTTCTTC